This T cell receptor beta chain originates from a study of blood T cell repertoires in COVID-19. About the research overall: Researchers got acute and convalescent COVID-19 samples from the United States, Italy and Spain.

Profiling relied on immunoSEQ multiplex PCR, and the TCRdb table lists in-frame clones only, not all of them. The sample shows about 370,000 clones, approximately 90% of them seen only once. The CDR3 covers 12 residues. CDR1 and CDR2 from the germline V gene are MNHEY and SVGAGI. J gave up 6 bases and V 5 bases, and 2 bases lay outside the gene matches. The participants were between roughly 18 and 100 years old and came from under 25 US areas. This TCR was sampled from a man between 18 and 29 years old who had recovered from COVID-19. The specimen was PBMCs or T cells enriched from blood (not recorded which). The J gene is TRBJ1-2, the V gene TRBV6-5; 8 bases are a match to TRBD1. The CDR3 DNA follows: TGTGCCAGCAGTCCCAGGGGGCATGGCTACACCTTC. This sequence encodes CASSPRGHGYTF.